Listed here are 19 T cell receptor gamma chains from one sample, sequenced in a study of gamma delta lymphoproliferative disorders and STAT genes. TCRdb ran CATT on the multiplex PCR reads. Counted here are some 2,000 gamma-chain clones, 7% occurring once; the ten biggest clones make up less than 80%. Sequencing used genomic DNA taken from PBMCs of patients and controls. The sequencing input was blood. Receptor source: a human donor with gamma-delta T-cell large granular lymphocyte leukemia.

This clone is medium-sized in the sample. The chain employs TRGV10 and TRGJ1 or TRGJ2. Matching the DNA to germline supplied the J gene, which TCRdb does not give. TRGV10 is assigned to the ORF class and has an uncertain function. CDR3 size: 13 residues. V trimming: 8 bases; J trimming: 9 bases; junction bases outside the gene matches: 14. CDR3 DNA: TGTGCTGCGTGGGATTATCCGATCCTTAAGAAACTCTTT. Translating it yields CAAWDYPILKKLF.

Only a few counts were recorded for this clone. Possible read error: a much larger clone is one base away. The DNA is omitted, as the CDR3 cannot be located on it reliably, and the CDR3 follows TCRdb's listing. Other DNA sequences in this sample translate to the same CDR3. The J gene was not called, though the V gene is TRGV11. TRGV11 is an ORF; its function is uncertain. Ends included, the CDR3 has 15 residues. CDR3 loop: CTTVPAGLGTLVKTF.

This clone was observed many times. No J gene call was made, and the V gene is TRGV2. This CDR3 has 11 residues. Germline assignment: CDR1 EGSNGY and CDR2 YDSYNSKV. The DNA of the CDR3 is TGTGCCACCTGGGACGGCCTATCCCGTCTCTTT. Translated, it gives CATWDGLSRLF.

Judged by abundance, this clone is medium-sized. The rearrangement links TRGV8 to TRGJP2. TCRdb carries no J gene annotation; the J gene was assigned here by matching the DNA with germline. Trimming took 8 bases from V and 3 from J; bases not matched to a gene: 12. Germline V gene lookup returns CDR1 VENAVY and CDR2 YDSYNSRV. The CDR3 covers 15 residues. In DNA form, the CDR3 reads TGTGCCACCTCCTGGGACGGTGGTAGTGATTGGATCAAGACGTTT. It encodes CATSWDGGSDWIKTF.

This clone was detected a few times. V is TRGV9 and J is TRGJ1 or TRGJ2. TCRdb gives no J gene; it was assigned here by matching the DNA to germline. The germline V gene encodes CDR1 GITISATS and CDR2 ISYDGTV (reference sequence). CDR3 size: 11 residues. V was pared by 9 bases and J by 4 bases, with 6 bases of the junction left unmatched. In nucleotides, the CDR3 is TGTGCCTTGATCTCCTATTATAAGAAACTCTTT. It specifies CALISYYKKLF.

Points on this clone: The same CDR3 can be traced to other DNA sequences in this sample. The V gene reported is TRGV8; the J gene is uncalled. The V gene's germline CDR1 is VENAVY and CDR2 YDSYNSRV. CDR3 length: 10 amino acids. The CDR3 here is CATWDWIKTF. In DNA, the CDR3 is TGTGCCACCTGGGACTGGATTAAGACGTTT.

This clone is medium-sized by share. The same CDR3 is also encoded by other DNA sequences in this sample. The rearrangement uses TRGV2 and TRGJP2. Assignment of the J gene here rests on matching the DNA to germline, because TCRdb gives none. V shed 2 bases and J 8 bases; nucleotides not matched to a gene: 5. Germline V gives CDR1 EGSNGY, CDR2 YDSYNSKV. This CDR3 contains 13 residues. The CDR3 DNA sequence: TGTGCCACCTGGGACGTGGCCGATTGGATCAAGACGTTT. This translates into CATWDVADWIKTF.

By sample fraction, this clone is medium-sized (0.01 to 0.1%). The chain combines TRGV10 with TRGJ1 or TRGJ2. TCRdb offers no J gene call, so here the DNA was matched to germline to obtain one. TRGV10 is an open reading frame, and its role is uncertain. With V trimmed by 8 bases and J by 3 bases, 11 bases remained unmatched. CDR3 length: 14 amino acids. The CDR3 DNA follows: TGTGCTGCGTGGGATCCTCCTAGTTATTATAAGAAACTCTTT. Its protein product is CAAWDPPSYYKKLF.

As to this clone: No DNA is shown, since the ends of the CDR3 on it are uncertain; the CDR3 is the one TCRdb lists. The J gene is uncalled and the V gene is TRGV11. TRGV11 is given ORF status, its function remaining uncertain. The CDR3 spans 16 residues, counting both ends. The CDR3 region is CTTVPAGSSHYYKKLF.

This clone rates as medium-sized. A read error is possible here, since a much larger clone lies one base away. In the same sample, other DNA sequences code for this CDR3. This rearrangement joins TRGV2 to TRGJ1 or TRGJ2. Matching the DNA to germline supplied the J gene, which TCRdb does not give. V lost 1 base, J lost 4 bases, and 1 base stayed unmatched. Germline loops: CDR1 EGSNGY, CDR2 YDSYNSKV. The CDR3 loop spans 12 amino acids. The DNA for the CDR3 is TGTGCCACCTGGGACGGATATTATAAGAAACTCTTT. It encodes CATWDGYYKKLF.

The chain is built from TRGV9 and TRGJ1 or TRGJ2. Here the J gene was assigned by germline matching of the DNA, as TCRdb has none. Per the germline V gene, CDR1 is GITISATS and CDR2 is ISYDGTV (reference sequence). Unmatched junction bases numbered 16, after V lost 3 bases and J lost 8 bases. The length of the CDR3 is 15 residues. The CDR3 nucleotides read TGTGCCTTGTGGGAGCCCATAACGAATACCCATAAGAAACTCTTT. Protein product: CALWEPITNTHKKLF.

The chain is built from TRGV11 and TRGJ1 or TRGJ2. Germline matching of the DNA provided the J gene here, since TCRdb leaves it blank. TRGV11 belongs to the ORF category, with a function that is uncertain. There are 10 residues in the CDR3. Trimming cost V 13 bases and J 1 base; bases outside gene matches: 1. The CDR3 nucleotides read TGTGCCTGTAATTATTATAAGAAACTCTTT. Its translation is CACNYYKKLF.

This clone was recorded a few times. A much larger clone lies one base from this, so it may be a read error. This sample includes further DNA sequences coding for the same CDR3. This rearrangement joins TRGV2 to TRGJ1 or TRGJ2. TCRdb supplies no J gene; here it was assigned by aligning the nucleotide sequence to germline. The V segment lost 0 bases and the J segment 7 bases; nucleotides outside the gene matches: 6. This CDR3 comprises 13 residues. The germline gives CDR1 EGSNGY, CDR2 YDSYNSKV. CDR3 region: CATWDGLPYKKLF. The CDR3 DNA reads TGTGCCACCTGGGACGGGCTGCCATATAAGAAACTCTTT.

This clone is judged medium-sized. V gene TRGV2 combines with J gene TRGJ1 or TRGJ2. The J gene comes from matching the DNA to germline here; TCRdb lacks it. The CDR3 spans 12 residues. In germline, CDR1 is EGSNGY, CDR2 YDSYNSKV. With V trimmed by 1 base and J by 5 bases, 2 bases remained unmatched. Here the CDR3 reads CATWDGNYKKLF. The CDR3 DNA reads TGTGCCACCTGGGACGGAAATTATAAGAAACTCTTT.

In its sample, this clone ranks as medium-sized. The V and J genes are TRGV2 and TRGJP1. No J gene was available from TCRdb, and it was assigned here by a germline match of the DNA. Germline V gene data show CDR1 as EGSNGY and CDR2 as YDSYNSKV. This CDR3 comprises 17 residues. V lost 0 bases to trimming and J lost 10 bases; unmatched junction nucleotides: 17. The CDR3 DNA follows: TGTGCCACCTGGGACGGGCCGAATCGGGGGGGAGCTTGGTTCAAGATATTT. Translation: CATWDGPNRGGAWFKIF.

This clone is categorized as medium-sized. The chain uses TRGV2 and TRGJ1 or TRGJ2. Germline matching of the DNA provided the J gene here, since TCRdb leaves it blank. V lost 0 bases to trimming and J lost 10 bases; unmatched junction nucleotides: 6. Per the germline V gene, CDR1 is EGSNGY and CDR2 is YDSYNSKV. CDR3 length equals 12 residues. The CDR3 nucleotides are TGTGCCACCTGGGACGGGCAGTTGAAGAAACTCTTT. The encoded protein is CATWDGQLKKLF.

V is TRGV9 and J is TRGJ1 or TRGJ2. Germline matching of the DNA provided the J gene here, since TCRdb leaves it blank. The CDR3 consists of 12 residues. The V segment lost 4 bases and the J segment 5 bases; nucleotides outside the gene matches: 5. Germline V gene sequence: CDR1 GITISATS, CDR2 ISYDGTV (reference sequence). CDR3 residues: CALWDGDYKKLF. CDR3 coding DNA: TGTGCCTTGTGGGACGGGGATTATAAGAAACTCTTT.

This clone is medium-sized within its sample. The V gene is TRGV10, the J gene TRGJ1 or TRGJ2. Germline matching of the DNA provided the J gene here, since TCRdb leaves it blank. TRGV10 qualifies as an ORF whose function is uncertain. Trimming cost V 12 bases and J 8 bases; bases outside gene matches: 11. This CDR3 is 11 amino acids long. CDR3 DNA sequence: TGTGCTGCCCCGTGGGTTAATAAGAAACTCTTT. Protein sequence: CAAPWVNKKLF.

As DNA, the CDR3 is TGTGCTGCGTGGACCTTAGGTTGGTTCAAGATATTT. It specifies CAAWTLGWFKIF. This chain connects TRGV10 to TRGJP1. TCRdb supplies no J gene; here it was assigned by aligning the nucleotide sequence to germline. TRGV10 is given ORF status, its function remaining uncertain. The CDR3 consists of 12 residues. Unmatched junction bases numbered 6, after V lost 8 bases and J lost 8 bases.